Shown below are 16 T cell receptor beta chains from a single sample sequenced in a study of cytomegalovirus exposure and HLA in healthy donors. PCR used 60 Vbeta primers and 13 Jbeta primers. Assay used: immunoSEQ multiplex PCR; TCRdb lists only in-frame clones, some missing. The data contain about 81,000 clones, around four fifths of them singletons. Sequenced material: PBMCs. The source is a man aged 50 to 60 in good health and CMV-seropositive.

The chain has TRBV7-2 and TRBJ2-2, with a weak D call TRBD2 (5 bases). Trimming took off 2 bases at V and 6 bases at J, with 10 bases between the two ends. This CDR3 has 14 amino acids. Germline CDR1 is SGHTA and CDR2 is FQGNSA. Written as DNA, the CDR3 is TGTGCCAGCAGCTTAATGCAGAGGGCCGGGGAGCTGTTTTTT. This sequence encodes CASSLMQRAGELFF.

The gene calls are TRBV6-5 and TRBJ1-4; 7 positions match TRBD1. The germline V gene encodes CDR1 MNHEY and CDR2 SVGAGI. The CDR3 length is 14 residues. The ends lost 6 bases at V and 5 bases at J; junction bases unmatched: 6. The chain's CDR3 is CASRRQGLNEKLFF. Here the CDR3 DNA reads TGTGCCAGCAGGCGACAGGGATTGAATGAAAAACTGTTTTTT.

The chain has TRBV25-1 and TRBJ2-5, with 10 bases lining up with TRBD1. This CDR3 contains 15 residues. Per the germline V gene, CDR1 is MGHDK and CDR2 is SYGVNS. J gave up 2 bases and V 3 bases, and 3 bases lay outside the gene matches. The CDR3 spells CASSEGQGIQETQYF. DNA of the CDR3: TGTGCCAGCAGTGAGGGACAGGGGATACAAGAGACCCAGTACTTC. The full variable domain, in which reference TRBV25-1 and TRBJ2-5 provide the parts outside the CDR3, is EADIYQTPRYLVIGTGKKITLECSQTMGHDKMYWYQQDPGMELHLIHYSYGVNSTEKGDLSSESTVSRIRTEHFPLTLESARPSHTSQYLCASSEGQGIQETQYFGPGTRLLVL.

Regarding this clone: Sequence at one end of the junction differs from germline and may be a read error. This chain uses TRBV7-9 with TRBJ2-7; 8 nucleotides match TRBD2. This CDR3 has 14 residues. Germline V gene data show CDR1 as SEHNR and CDR2 as FQNEAQ (reference sequence). The CDR3 loop is CSSSLGTRYYEQYF. The CDR3 DNA reads as TGTTCCAGCAGCTTGGGGACTAGATATTACGAGCAGTACTTC.

In its sample, this clone was seen a few times. The rearrangement joins TRBV11-3 to TRBJ2-7; TRBD2 is a possible D gene (5 bases). The CDR3 consists of 14 residues. Germline-derived CDR1 and CDR2 are SGHNT and YENEEA. Trimming took off 0 bases at V and 0 bases at J, with 6 bases between the two ends. Here the CDR3 reads CASSLDSVSYEQYF. CDR3 DNA: TGTGCCAGCAGCTTAGATAGCGTCTCCTACGAGCAGTACTTC.

This clone was counted a few times. The chain uses TRBV9 and TRBJ1-1; D call uncertain. Trimming took 4 bases from V and 2 from J, leaving 6 bases between them. Germline V gene data show CDR1 as SGDLS and CDR2 as YYNGEE. This CDR3 has 12 amino acids. The CDR3 sequence is CASSQLNTEAFF. Here the CDR3 DNA reads TGTGCCAGCAGCCAACTTAACACTGAAGCTTTCTTT.

The sample holds one count of this clone. CDR3 bases: TGTGCCAGCAGCTTAGGCGGGGTCGAGGGGAATGAGCAGTTCTTC. Its protein product is CASSLGGVEGNEQFF. This rearrangement joins TRBV7-3 to TRBJ2-1; possible D gene TRBD2, 6 bases. CDR1 is SGHTA, CDR2 FQGTGA, per germline. This CDR3 contains 15 residues. Between the trimmed V and J ends, which lost 2 bases and 7 bases, there was a span of 15 bases.

This clone was detected only a few times. The chain has TRBV19 and TRBJ1-2; 9 nucleotides agree with TRBD1. Germline assignment: CDR1 LNHDA and CDR2 SQIVND (reference sequence). CDR3 size: 13 residues. V lost 5 bases and J lost 2; bases outside the gene matches: 0. CDR3 sequence (DNA): TGTGCCAGTAGTGACAGGGGGAACTATGGCTACACCTTC. As protein: CASSDRGNYGYTF.

This chain uses TRBV5-1 with TRBJ1-1; D perhaps matches TRBD1 (6 bases). V was pared by 7 bases and J by 4 bases, with 14 bases between. Germline-derived CDR1 and CDR2 are SGHRS and YFSETQ. The CDR3 has 13 amino acids. The CDR3 region is CASGQNLGTEAFF. The CDR3 nucleotides are TGCGCCAGCGGACAGAATCTCGGCACTGAAGCTTTCTTT.

CDR3 amino acids: CAWSVVEGYNEQFF. CDR3 nucleotide sequence: TGTGCCTGGAGTGTAGTGGAGGGGTACAATGAGCAGTTCTTC. This sequence joins TRBV30 and TRBJ2-1, with D perhaps matching TRBD2 (6 bases). Trimming stripped 0 bases from V and 4 bases from J, with 10 bases between. There are 14 residues in the CDR3. Germline V gives CDR1 GTSNPN, CDR2 SVGIG (reference sequence).

This clone has more than one count but fewer than ten. CDR3 DNA sequence: TGTGCCAGCCGAGGGACAACGAACACCGGGGAGCTGTTTTTT. It translates to CASRGTTNTGELFF. The chain combines TRBV27 with TRBJ2-2; D is possibly TRBD1 (6 bases). CDR3 length: 14 residues. V lost 8 bases and J 0 bases, leaving 10 bases between the germline ends. The germline V gene has CDR1 MNHEY and CDR2 SMNVEV (reference sequence).

The V and J genes are TRBV27 and TRBJ2-7, with no clear D. The V end was cut by 6 bases, the J end by 1 base, with 7 bases between. CDR3 length: 12 amino acids. Germline assignment: CDR1 MNHEY and CDR2 SMNVEV (reference sequence). CDR3 DNA sequence: TGTGCCAGCAGGGAGTGGTCCTACGAGCAGTACTTC. Translation gives CASREWSYEQYF.

This chain connects TRBV7-9 to TRBJ2-1, with TRBD2 matching over 9 bases. This CDR3 has 17 amino acids. Germline V gene data show CDR1 as SEHNR and CDR2 as FQNEAQ (reference sequence). Unmatched junction bases numbered 11, after V lost 5 bases and J lost 3 bases. The CDR3 sequence is CASSRRPGLAGYNEQFF. The CDR3 coding sequence is TGTGCCAGCAGCCGCCGTCCGGGACTAGCTGGCTACAATGAGCAGTTCTTC.

In regard to this clone: One end of the junction does not line up with germline, which may come from a read error. V and J are TRBV14 and TRBJ1-2, with 10 bases fitting TRBD1. The length of the CDR3 is 15 residues. In germline, CDR1 is SGHDN, CDR2 FVKESK. The CDR3 DNA is TGTGCCAGCAACCAACCCGGGACAGGGGTAGATGGCTACACCTTC. It translates to CASNQPGTGVDGYTF.

The CDR3 sequence is CASTAVAGVPGELFF. The CDR3 coding sequence is TGTGCCAGCACTGCGGTAGCGGGAGTTCCCGGGGAGCTGTTTTTT. This chain joins TRBV7-2 and TRBJ2-2, with 9 bases identical to TRBD2. Germline CDR1 is SGHTA and CDR2 is FQGNSA. The CDR3 runs to 15 residues. V shed 7 bases and J 6 bases; nucleotides not matched to a gene: 9. Full variable domain (outside the CDR3, taken from reference TRBV7-2 and TRBJ2-2): GAGVSQSPSNKVTEKGKDVELRCDPISGHTALYWYRQSLGQGLEFLIYFQGNSAPDKSGLPSDRFSAERTGGSVSTLTIQRTQQEDSAVYLCASTAVAGVPGELFFGEGSRLTVL.

The chain joins TRBV5-4 to TRBJ2-6, with D perhaps matching TRBD1 (5 bases). Germline-derived CDR1 and CDR2 are SGHNT and YYREEE (reference sequence). V shed 2 bases and J shed 4 bases, with 16 bases lying between them. CDR3 length: 17 amino acids. DNA for the CDR3: TGTGCCAGCAGCTTATCTGCAGGGTCGGCCGGGGCCAACGTCCTGACTTTC. It is translated as CASSLSAGSAGANVLTF.